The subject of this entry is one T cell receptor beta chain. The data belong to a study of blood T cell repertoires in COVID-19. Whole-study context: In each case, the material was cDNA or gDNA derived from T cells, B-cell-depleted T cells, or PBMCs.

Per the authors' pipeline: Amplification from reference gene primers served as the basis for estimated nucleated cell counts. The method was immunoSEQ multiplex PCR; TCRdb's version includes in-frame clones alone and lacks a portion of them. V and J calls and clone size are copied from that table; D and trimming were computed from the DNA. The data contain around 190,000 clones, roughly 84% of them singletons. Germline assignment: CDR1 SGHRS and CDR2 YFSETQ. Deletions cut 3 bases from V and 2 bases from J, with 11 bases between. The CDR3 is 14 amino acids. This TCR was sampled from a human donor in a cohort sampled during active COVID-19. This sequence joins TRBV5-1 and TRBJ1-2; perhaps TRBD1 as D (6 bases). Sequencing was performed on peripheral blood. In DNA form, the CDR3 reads TGCGCCAGCAGCTGGGGACAACCCAACTATGGCTACACCTTC. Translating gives CASSWGQPNYGYTF.